The following is a T cell receptor beta chain sequence with its context. Antigen: not known. The repertoire was sequenced with immunoSEQ multiplex PCR; TCRdb's copy has only in-frame clones and lacks some. The repertoire holds around 62,000 clones, with about 94% as singletons. Germline V lookup: CDR1 KGHSH, CDR2 LQKENI. This CDR3 region has 15 residues. Between the trimmed V and J ends, which lost 2 bases and 1 base, there was a span of 9 bases. The data derive from a study of CD4 T cells in relation to SARS-CoV-2 and coronaviruses. Study findings and constraints: Memory recall responses, not primary responses primed in culture, are what the assay detects.

The unexposed donors gave CD4+ T cells in about 2011-2019, prior to COVID-19. The sample comprised naive CD4+ T cells from PBMCs. Regarding subset: naive CD4+ T cells isolated by negative enrichment. The rearrangement uses TRBV18 and TRBJ1-5; D is unresolved. This clonotype was sampled from a human donor in good health. This chain's CDR3 is CASSPGSGSNQPQHF. The CDR3 DNA follows: TGTGCCAGCTCACCAGGATCGGGGAGCAATCAGCCCCAGCATTTT.